This TCR beta chain was recorded in a study of OX40 agonist ivuxolimab in advanced cancers. Looking at the study overall: Aged about 20 to 85 with a mean of around 60 years, they were about 80% male. Of the patients, three showed partial responses, one with hepatocellular carcinoma and two with cutaneous melanoma.

Findings and limits, study-wide: Expanded clones belonging to CD8+ T cells outnumbered, on average, those of CD4+. At 0.1 to 3.0 mg/kg and by week 6, clonal expansion occurred in CD4+ and CD8+ blood T cells.

A word on this clone: The antigen remains undetermined.

V lost 6 bases, J lost 0 bases, and 10 bases lay in between. The CDR3 is 14 residues long. CDR1 and CDR2 from the germline V gene are MNHNS and SASEGT. Generated by immunoSEQ multiplex PCR, the TCRdb table keeps only in-frame clones and is missing some. This repertoire shows about 93,000 clones, approximately 90% found once; its top ten account for more than 0.5%. The specimen comprised CD4+ or CD8+ T cells sorted from blood, sampled in a trial of the OX40 agonist ivuxolimab. The chain has TRBV6-1 and TRBJ2-3, with D possibly TRBD2 on 6 matching bases. This clonotype originated in an adult with an advanced solid tumor such as melanoma, head and neck, liver or kidney cancer. The CDR3 here is CASRRDPSTDTQYF. The CDR3, as DNA: TGTGCCAGCAGGCGGGACCCTAGCACAGATACGCAGTATTTT.